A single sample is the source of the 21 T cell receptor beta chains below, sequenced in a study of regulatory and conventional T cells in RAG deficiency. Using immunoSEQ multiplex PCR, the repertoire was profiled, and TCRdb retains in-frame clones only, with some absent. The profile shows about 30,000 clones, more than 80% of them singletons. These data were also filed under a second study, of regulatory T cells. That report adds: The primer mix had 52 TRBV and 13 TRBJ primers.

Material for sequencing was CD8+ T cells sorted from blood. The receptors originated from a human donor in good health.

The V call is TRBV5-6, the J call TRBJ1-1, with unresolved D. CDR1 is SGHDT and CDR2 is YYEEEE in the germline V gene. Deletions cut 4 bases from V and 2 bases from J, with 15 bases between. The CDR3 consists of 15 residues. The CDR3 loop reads CASSDPASGNTEAFF. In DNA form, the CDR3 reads TGTGCCAGCAGCGACCCAGCATCAGGAAACACTGAAGCTTTCTTT.

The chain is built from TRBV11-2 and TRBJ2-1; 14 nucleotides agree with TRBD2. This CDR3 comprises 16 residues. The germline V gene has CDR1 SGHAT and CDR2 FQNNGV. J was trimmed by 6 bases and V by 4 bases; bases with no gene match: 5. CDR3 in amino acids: CASSSGLAGAFNEQFF. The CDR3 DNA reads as TGTGCCAGCAGCTCGGGACTAGCGGGAGCTTTCAATGAGCAGTTCTTC. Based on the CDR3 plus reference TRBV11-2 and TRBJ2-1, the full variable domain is EAGVAQSPRYKIIEKRQSVAFWCNPISGHATLYWYQQILGQGPKLLIQFQNNGVVDDSQLPKDRFSAERLKGVDSTLKIQPAKLEDSAVYLCASSSGLAGAFNEQFFGPGTRLTVL.

Written as DNA, the CDR3 is TGTGCCAGCAGCTTAGATGGCCCTGGGCCGGAGTACAATCAGTTCTTC. Translating gives CASSLDGPGPEYNQFF. The chain links TRBV11-3 to TRBJ2-1; D is unclear. The V gene lost 0 bases and the J gene lost 13 bases, with 22 bases spanning the gap. The CDR3 has 16 residues. CDR1 SGHNT and CDR2 YENEEA come from the germline V gene.

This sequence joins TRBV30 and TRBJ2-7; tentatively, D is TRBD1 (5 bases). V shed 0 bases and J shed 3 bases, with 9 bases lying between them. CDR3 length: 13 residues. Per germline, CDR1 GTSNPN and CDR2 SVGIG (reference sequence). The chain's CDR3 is CAWSVDSDYEQYF. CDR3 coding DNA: TGTGCCTGGAGTGTCGACAGTGACTACGAGCAGTACTTC.

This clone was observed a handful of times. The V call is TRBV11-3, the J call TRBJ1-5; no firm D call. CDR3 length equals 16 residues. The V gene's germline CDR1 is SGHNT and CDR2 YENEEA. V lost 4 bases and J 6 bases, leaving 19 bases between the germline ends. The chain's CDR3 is CASSSMEQSAGQPQHF. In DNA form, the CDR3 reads TGTGCCAGCAGCTCGATGGAACAAAGTGCAGGTCAGCCCCAGCATTTT.

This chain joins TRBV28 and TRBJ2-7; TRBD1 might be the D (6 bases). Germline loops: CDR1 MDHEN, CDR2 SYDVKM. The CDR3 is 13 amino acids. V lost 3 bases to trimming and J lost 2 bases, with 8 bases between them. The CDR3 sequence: CASSFGDTYEQYF. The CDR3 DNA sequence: TGTGCCAGCAGTTTTGGGGACACCTACGAGCAGTACTTC. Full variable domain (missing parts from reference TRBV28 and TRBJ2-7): DVKVTQSSRYLVKRTGEKVFLECVQDMDHENMFWYRQDPGLGLRLIYFSYDVKMKEKGDIPEGYSVSREKKERFSLILESASTNQTSMYLCASSFGDTYEQYFGPGTRLTVT.

The CDR3 sequence is CAWALLADTQYF. For the CDR3, the DNA is TGTGCCTGGGCCCTACTAGCAGATACGCAGTATTTT. The rearrangement joins TRBV30 to TRBJ2-3; perhaps TRBD2 as D (5 bases). In germline, CDR1 is GTSNPN, CDR2 SVGIG (reference sequence). The CDR3 extends over 12 amino acids. Between the trimmed V and J ends, which lost 5 bases and 4 bases, there was a span of 10 bases.

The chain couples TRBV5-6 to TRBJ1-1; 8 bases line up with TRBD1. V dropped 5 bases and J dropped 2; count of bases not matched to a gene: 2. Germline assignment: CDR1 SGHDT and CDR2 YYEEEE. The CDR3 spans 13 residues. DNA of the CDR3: TGTGCCAGCAGAGGACAGGGCAACACTGAAGCTTTCTTT. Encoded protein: CASRGQGNTEAFF. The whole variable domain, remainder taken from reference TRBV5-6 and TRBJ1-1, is DAGVTQSPTHLIKTRGQQVTLRCSPKSGHDTVSWYQQALGQGPQFIFQYYEEEERQRGNFPDRFSGHQFPNYSSELNVNALLLGDSALYLCASRGQGNTEAFFGQGTRLTVV.

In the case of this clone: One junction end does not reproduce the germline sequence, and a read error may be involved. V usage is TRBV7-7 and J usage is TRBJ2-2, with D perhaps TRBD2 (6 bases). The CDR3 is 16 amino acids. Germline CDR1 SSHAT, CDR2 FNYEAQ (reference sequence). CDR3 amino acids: CASSLRPGVGDGELFF. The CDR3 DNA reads TGTGCTAGCAGCTTGAGACCGGGGGTGGGAGACGGGGAGCTGTTTTTT.

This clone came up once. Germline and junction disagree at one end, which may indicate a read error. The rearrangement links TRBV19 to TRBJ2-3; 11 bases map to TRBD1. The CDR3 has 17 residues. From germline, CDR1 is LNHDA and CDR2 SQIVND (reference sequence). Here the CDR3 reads CTSSMGTGGHLGDTQYF. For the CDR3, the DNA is TGTACCAGTAGTATGGGGACAGGGGGTCATTTAGGAGATACGCAGTATTTT.

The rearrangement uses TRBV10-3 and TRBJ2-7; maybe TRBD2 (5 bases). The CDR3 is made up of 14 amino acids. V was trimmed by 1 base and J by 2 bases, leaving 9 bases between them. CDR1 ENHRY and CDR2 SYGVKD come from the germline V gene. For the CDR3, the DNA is TGTGCCATCAGTGAGTTGGCGGGTACCTACGAGCAGTACTTC. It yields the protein CAISELAGTYEQYF.

CDR3 protein: CASSQSFDQPQHF. In DNA form, the CDR3 reads TGCGCCAGCTCCCAGTCTTTTGATCAGCCCCAGCATTTT. The chain uses TRBV10-2 and TRBJ1-5; the D is unclear. The CDR3 is 13 amino acids. Germline CDR1 and CDR2: WSHSY and SAAADI. V was shortened by 8 bases and J by 5 bases, with 13 bases between the two germline ends.

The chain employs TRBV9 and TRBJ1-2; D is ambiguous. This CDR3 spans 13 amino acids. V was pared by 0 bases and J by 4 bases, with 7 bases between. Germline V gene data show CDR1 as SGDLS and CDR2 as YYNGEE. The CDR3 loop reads CASSVEGLYGYTF. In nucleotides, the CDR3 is TGTGCCAGCAGCGTAGAAGGTCTCTATGGCTACACCTTC.

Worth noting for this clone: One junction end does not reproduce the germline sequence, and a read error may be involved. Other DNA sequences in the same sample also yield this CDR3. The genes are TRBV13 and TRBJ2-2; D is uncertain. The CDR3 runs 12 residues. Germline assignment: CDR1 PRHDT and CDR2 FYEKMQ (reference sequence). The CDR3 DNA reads TGTGCCAGCAGCCTAGGTTCCGGGGAGCTGTTTTTT. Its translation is CASSLGSGELFF.

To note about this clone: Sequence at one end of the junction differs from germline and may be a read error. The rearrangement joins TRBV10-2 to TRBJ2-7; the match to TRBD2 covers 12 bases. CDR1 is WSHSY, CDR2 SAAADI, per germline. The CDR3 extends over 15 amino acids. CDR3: CASGEGLAGSYEQYF. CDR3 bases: TGCGCCAGCGGTGAGGGACTAGCGGGCTCCTACGAGCAGTACTTC.

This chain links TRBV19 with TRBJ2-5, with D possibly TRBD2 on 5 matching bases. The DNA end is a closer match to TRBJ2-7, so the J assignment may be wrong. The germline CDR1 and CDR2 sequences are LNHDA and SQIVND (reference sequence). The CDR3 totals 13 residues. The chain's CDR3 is CASRDPGSYEQYF. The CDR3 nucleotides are TGTGCCAGTAGGGATCCGGGGTCGTACGAGCAGTACTTC.

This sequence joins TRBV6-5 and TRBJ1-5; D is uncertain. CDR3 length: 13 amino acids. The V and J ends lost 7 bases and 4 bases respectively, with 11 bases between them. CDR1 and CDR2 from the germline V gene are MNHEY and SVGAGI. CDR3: CASKLELNQPQHF. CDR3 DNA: TGTGCCAGCAAACTAGAGCTTAATCAGCCCCAGCATTTT.

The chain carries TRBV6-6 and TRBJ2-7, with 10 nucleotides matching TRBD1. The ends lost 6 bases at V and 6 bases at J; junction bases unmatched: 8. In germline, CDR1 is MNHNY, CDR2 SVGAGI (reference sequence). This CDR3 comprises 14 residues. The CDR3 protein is CASSLGQGEVEQYF. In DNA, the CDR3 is TGTGCCAGCAGCCTAGGACAGGGGGAGGTCGAGCAGTACTTC.

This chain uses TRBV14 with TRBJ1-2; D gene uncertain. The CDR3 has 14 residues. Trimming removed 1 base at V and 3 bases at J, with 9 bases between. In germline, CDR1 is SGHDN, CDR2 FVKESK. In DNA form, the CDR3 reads TGTGCCAGCAGCCAAGTCGGGCGGGACTATGGCTACACCTTC. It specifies CASSQVGRDYGYTF.

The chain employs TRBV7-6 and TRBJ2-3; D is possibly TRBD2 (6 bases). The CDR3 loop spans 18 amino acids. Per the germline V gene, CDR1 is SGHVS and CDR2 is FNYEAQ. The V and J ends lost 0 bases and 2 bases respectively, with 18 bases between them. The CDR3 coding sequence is TGTGCCAGCAGCTTAGCGTTAAACCTCGGGAGTAACACAGATACGCAGTATTTT. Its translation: CASSLALNLGSNTDTQYF.

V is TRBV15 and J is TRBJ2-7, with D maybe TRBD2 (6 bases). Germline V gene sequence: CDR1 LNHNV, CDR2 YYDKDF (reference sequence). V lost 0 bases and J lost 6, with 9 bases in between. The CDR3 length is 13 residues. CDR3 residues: CATSRDLGGEQYF. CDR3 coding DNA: TGTGCCACCAGCAGAGATCTGGGGGGCGAGCAGTACTTC. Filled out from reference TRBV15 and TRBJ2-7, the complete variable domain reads DAMVIQNPRYQVTQFGKPVTLSCSQTLNHNVMYWYQQKSSQAPKLLFHYYDKDFNNEADTPDNFQSRRPNTSFCFLDIRSPGLGDTAMYLCATSRDLGGEQYFGPGTRLTVT.